One and the same sample provided the 30 T cell receptor beta chains below, sequenced in a study of blood T cell repertoires in COVID-19. Repertoires were generated with immunoSEQ multiplex PCR, while TCRdb's copy carries only in-frame clones and drops some. This table has 250,000 to 350,000 clones, 80% to 95% appearing once. Material for sequencing was peripheral blood. The receptor set was obtained from a woman aged 30 to 39 with COVID-19, enrolled during active disease.

The chain is built from TRBV2 and TRBJ1-4; maybe TRBD1 (6 bases). Germline V gene data show CDR1 as SNHLY and CDR2 as FYNNEI. CDR3 length equals 14 residues. V was cut by 6 bases and J by 8 bases, with 16 bases left in between. The CDR3 nucleotides are TGTGCCAGCAGATCGGGAACAGGGATCGAAAAACTGTTTTTT. Its protein product is CASRSGTGIEKLFF.

This chain uses TRBV29-1 with TRBJ2-5, with D possibly matching TRBD1 (5 bases). Germline-derived CDR1 and CDR2 are SQVTM and ANQGSEA. Trimming removed 4 bases from V and 5 bases from J, with 11 bases in between. This CDR3 comprises 12 residues. The CDR3 spells CSVGQGRETQYF. The CDR3, as DNA: TGCAGCGTTGGCCAGGGAAGGGAGACCCAGTACTTC.

This chain joins TRBV27 and TRBJ2-1, with 12 bases identical to TRBD2. V lost 3 bases, J lost 3 bases, and 6 bases stayed unmatched. The CDR3 has 17 amino acids. CDR1 and CDR2 from the germline V gene are MNHEY and SMNVEV (reference sequence). The CDR3 bases are TGTGCCAGCAGTTTCTTGACTAGCGGGAGTGTCTACAATGAGCAGTTCTTC. Its protein product is CASSFLTSGSVYNEQFF.

The V gene is TRBV28, the J gene TRBJ2-7; TRBD1 agrees at 7 bases. V lost 6 bases, J lost 6 bases, and 8 bases stayed unmatched. The CDR3 loop spans 13 amino acids. CDR1 is MDHEN, CDR2 SYDVKM, per germline. As DNA, the CDR3 is TGTGCCAGCAGATTGGGACAGCCCACCGAGCAGTACTTC. This sequence encodes CASRLGQPTEQYF.

This clone was seen only once. The chain combines TRBV5-1 with TRBJ1-1, with D uncertain. The CDR3 consists of 11 residues. Trimming left V 5 bases short and J 2 bases short, with 4 bases between. Germline CDR1 reads SGHRS; CDR2 reads YFSETQ. DNA of the CDR3: TGCGCCAGCAGACTTAACACTGAAGCTTTCTTT. It specifies CASRLNTEAFF.

The V and J genes are TRBV14 and TRBJ1-2; D possibly corresponds to TRBD1 (5 bases). Germline V lookup: CDR1 SGHDN, CDR2 FVKESK. Trimming left V 1 base short and J 8 bases short, with 17 bases between. The CDR3 contains 15 residues. CDR3 region: CASSQGSLGLGGYTF. The DNA of the CDR3 is TGTGCCAGCAGCCAAGGAAGTCTGGGGCTTGGAGGCTACACCTTC.

On this clone itself: This same CDR3 is encoded by further DNA sequences in the sample. The chain has TRBV18 and TRBJ1-1, with a tentative D call TRBD1 (5 bases). V was shortened by 3 bases and J by 4 bases, with 12 bases between the two germline ends. The CDR3 has 14 amino acids. Per the germline V gene, CDR1 is KGHSH and CDR2 is LQKENI. CDR3 in amino acids: CASSPGREGTEAFF. The DNA for the CDR3 is TGTGCCAGCTCACCGGGCAGGGAGGGCACTGAAGCTTTCTTT.

The chain recombines TRBV27 with TRBJ1-1; D is ambiguous. Germline CDR1 reads MNHEY; CDR2 reads SMNVEV (reference sequence). This CDR3 contains 14 residues. The germline V and J ends were trimmed by 5 bases and 0 bases, with 10 bases remaining between them. The CDR3 sequence is CASSPQVLNTEAFF. The CDR3 DNA sequence: TGTGCCAGCAGTCCGCAGGTCTTGAACACTGAAGCTTTCTTT.

The chain combines TRBV27 with TRBJ2-7, with D possibly being TRBD1 (6 bases). The ends were cut back, 8 bases at V and 2 bases at J, with 25 bases in the middle. CDR3 size: 17 residues. CDR1 and CDR2 (germline): MNHEY, SMNVEV (reference sequence). The CDR3 reads CASGSGLSQGWTYEQYF. The CDR3 nucleotides are TGTGCCAGCGGCTCGGGGCTAAGTCAGGGGTGGACCTACGAGCAGTACTTC.

The chain couples TRBV12-3 or TRBV12-4 to TRBJ2-3; tentatively, D is TRBD2 (6 bases). The V end was cut by 3 bases, the J end by 2 bases, with 6 bases between. The CDR3 is 13 amino acids. The CDR3 DNA reads as TGTGCCAGCAGTTTGGGACTCACAGATACGCAGTATTTT. Its translation is CASSLGLTDTQYF.

The chain combines TRBV5-5 with TRBJ1-2, with D possibly TRBD1 on 6 matching bases. V lost 0 bases to trimming and J lost 11 bases, with 20 bases between them. The CDR3 loop spans 15 amino acids. Looked up from germline, CDR1 is SGHKS and CDR2 is YYEKEE (reference sequence). The CDR3 DNA follows: TGTGCCAGCAGCTTGGAGGTTAGGGGGACACTTGGATACACCTTC. Amino acids: CASSLEVRGTLGYTF.

The chain is built from TRBV19 and TRBJ2-7; 10 bases align to TRBD2. The trim removed 5 bases at V and 5 bases at J, leaving 9 bases unmatched. This CDR3 has 15 residues. Germline-derived CDR1 and CDR2 are LNHDA and SQIVND (reference sequence). The CDR3 sequence: CASSRTSGPGNEQYF. Here the CDR3 DNA reads TGTGCCAGTAGTCGGACTAGCGGCCCTGGGAACGAGCAGTACTTC.

The chain is built from TRBV29-1 and TRBJ2-7; possible D gene TRBD1, 6 bases. The CDR3 extends over 13 amino acids. Between the trimmed V and J ends, which lost 2 bases and 6 bases, there was a span of 14 bases. The germline gives CDR1 SQVTM, CDR2 ANQGSEA. The CDR3 region has the DNA TGCAGCGTTGAAACCTACAGGGATTCCGAGCAGTACTTC. This translates into CSVETYRDSEQYF.

The V and J genes are TRBV11-2 and TRBJ2-5; 7 bases are shared with TRBD2. This CDR3 has 14 residues. Germline CDR1 and CDR2: SGHAT and FQNNGV. The V and J ends lost 2 bases and 2 bases, in that order; junction bases with no gene match: 2. Here the CDR3 reads CASSLTAGQETQYF. In DNA form, the CDR3 reads TGTGCCAGCAGCTTAACAGCGGGGCAAGAGACCCAGTACTTC.

This clone has a single count. The gene calls are TRBV2 and TRBJ2-1, with unresolved D. In germline, CDR1 is SNHLY, CDR2 FYNNEI. The V gene lost 0 bases and the J gene lost 7 bases, with 7 bases spanning the gap. The CDR3 is 13 residues long. Here the CDR3 DNA reads TGTGCCAGCAGTGAAGCTCCTTTTAATGAGCAGTTCTTC. Translation gives CASSEAPFNEQFF.

This chain connects TRBV19 to TRBJ1-5; a weak D match, TRBD1 (5 bases). The CDR3 is 16 residues long. Trimming removed 6 bases at V and 0 bases at J, with 15 bases between. Germline CDR1 reads LNHDA; CDR2 reads SQIVND (reference sequence). CDR3 amino acids: CASSGGTGYSNQPQHF. The CDR3 DNA follows: TGTGCCAGTAGCGGAGGGACGGGGTATAGCAATCAGCCCCAGCATTTT.

The chain uses TRBV28 and TRBJ1-2; 12 bases line up with TRBD1. V lost 5 bases, J lost 5 bases, and 3 bases stayed unmatched. Germline V gene sequence: CDR1 MDHEN, CDR2 SYDVKM. This CDR3 is built from 14 residues. The CDR3 sequence: CASSRGQGAYGYTF. The CDR3 DNA is TGTGCCAGCAGTCGGGGACAGGGGGCATATGGCTACACCTTC.

The rearrangement links TRBV15 to TRBJ2-3; 12 positions agree with TRBD2. The CDR3 is 17 amino acids. CDR1 LNHNV and CDR2 YYDKDF come from the germline V gene (reference sequence). Trimming cost V 0 bases and J 2 bases; bases outside gene matches: 3. The CDR3 nucleotides are TGTGCCACCAGCAGAGAAAGGACTAGCGGGACCACAGATACGCAGTATTTT. This gives the protein CATSRERTSGTTDTQYF.

The chain has TRBV27 and TRBJ2-7; 8 positions match TRBD1. The trim removed 3 bases at V and 4 bases at J, leaving 8 bases unmatched. CDR1 and CDR2 from the germline V gene are MNHEY and SMNVEV (reference sequence). The CDR3 length is 15 residues. The chain's CDR3 is CASSFLGQGGYEQYF. CDR3 sequence (DNA): TGTGCCAGCAGTTTCCTCGGACAGGGCGGGTACGAGCAGTACTTC.

This chain links TRBV19 with TRBJ1-1, with 8 bases that match TRBD1. Germline V lookup: CDR1 LNHDA, CDR2 SQIVND (reference sequence). The CDR3 sequence is 14 residues long. Germline trimming cut 4 bases from V and 4 bases from J; bases unmatched to any gene: 5. The CDR3, as DNA: TGTGCCAGTAGTACGGCAGGGGGCGGCACTGAAGCTTTCTTT. This sequence encodes CASSTAGGGTEAFF.

V is TRBV27 and J is TRBJ1-2, with a possible D match to TRBD1 (6 bases). Germline V gives CDR1 MNHEY, CDR2 SMNVEV (reference sequence). CDR3 length equals 15 residues. Between the trimmed V and J ends, which lost 3 bases and 4 bases, there was a span of 15 bases. CDR3 protein: CASSLGAGKTYGYTF. In DNA form, the CDR3 reads TGTGCCAGCAGTTTGGGGGCCGGGAAGACCTATGGCTACACCTTC.

This chain connects TRBV2 to TRBJ2-3; 8 bases are a match to TRBD1. Germline V gene lookup returns CDR1 SNHLY and CDR2 FYNNEI. V was clipped by 5 bases and J by 0 bases; unmatched bases: 4. The CDR3 has 15 amino acids. Here the CDR3 DNA reads TGTGCCAGCAGTACAAGGACAGGGAGCACAGATACGCAGTATTTT. Its protein product is CASSTRTGSTDTQYF.

The chain combines TRBV29-1 with TRBJ2-7, with 9 bases aligning to TRBD2. Unmatched junction bases numbered 10, after V lost 4 bases and J lost 6 bases. Germline V lookup: CDR1 SQVTM, CDR2 ANQGSEA. CDR3 size: 14 residues. The CDR3 spells CSVGGGRASREQYF. CDR3 DNA sequence: TGCAGCGTTGGGGGCGGGAGGGCCTCTCGCGAGCAGTACTTC.

This clone was detected many times. This chain connects TRBV19 to TRBJ2-5; 7 nucleotides align to TRBD1. CDR3 length equals 15 residues. The V and J ends lost 3 bases and 1 base, in that order; junction bases with no gene match: 5. The germline V gene encodes CDR1 LNHDA and CDR2 SQIVND (reference sequence). CDR3 loop: CASSIGTDLQETQYF. For the CDR3, the DNA is TGTGCCAGTAGTATTGGGACAGATCTCCAAGAGACCCAGTACTTC.

This clone showed up just once. The J gene is TRBJ1-2, the V gene TRBV28; D might be TRBD1 (6 bases). Trimming removed 6 bases from V and 2 bases from J, with 10 bases in between. The CDR3 is made up of 13 amino acids. Germline V gene data show CDR1 as MDHEN and CDR2 as SYDVKM. CDR3 protein: CASSPGQNYGYTF. The CDR3 region has the DNA TGTGCCAGCAGCCCCGGACAGAACTATGGCTACACCTTC.

In its sample, this clone was seen once. V usage is TRBV5-6 and J usage is TRBJ1-1; no reliable D call. This CDR3 region has 12 residues. The V end lost 3 bases, the J end lost 3 bases, and 6 bases lay between the germline ends. CDR1 and CDR2 (germline): SGHDT, YYEEEE. CDR3 protein: CASSSGDTEAFF. The CDR3 nucleotides are TGTGCCAGCAGCTCCGGGGACACTGAAGCTTTCTTT.

This rearrangement joins TRBV2 to TRBJ1-6; 7 nucleotides match TRBD1. V lost 6 bases, J lost 5 bases, and 4 bases stayed unmatched. CDR1 is SNHLY, CDR2 FYNNEI, per germline. The length of the CDR3 is 14 residues. CDR3 bases: TGTGCCAGCAGGGAGACAGGGAATAATTCACCCCTCCACTTT. It is translated as CASRETGNNSPLHF.

The V and J genes are TRBV19 and TRBJ2-2; TRBD2 might be the D (5 bases). V was trimmed by 3 bases and J by 8 bases, leaving 16 bases between them. CDR3 length equals 15 residues. Germline V gene sequence: CDR1 LNHDA, CDR2 SQIVND (reference sequence). The CDR3 nucleotides are TGTGCCAGTAGTATGGGAAGAGGGATTTCGGGGGAGCTGTTTTTT. Encoded protein: CASSMGRGISGELFF.

The chain is built from TRBV2 and TRBJ2-7; D is uncertain. The V end lost 1 base, the J end lost 6 bases, and 16 bases lay between the germline ends. The CDR3 length is 15 residues. CDR1 and CDR2 from the germline V gene are SNHLY and FYNNEI. The CDR3 DNA reads as TGTGCCAGCAGTGAAGTGAGAGCTCTGGGCCCCGAGCAGTACTTC. Encoded protein: CASSEVRALGPEQYF.

The V gene is TRBV15, the J gene TRBJ2-1; D possibly corresponds to TRBD2 (6 bases). This CDR3 has 14 residues. The V gene lost 3 bases and the J gene lost 2 bases, with 8 bases spanning the gap. Germline V lookup: CDR1 LNHNV, CDR2 YYDKDF (reference sequence). The CDR3 reads CATSREGTYNEQFF. The CDR3 DNA reads as TGTGCCACCAGCAGGGAGGGGACCTACAATGAGCAGTTCTTC. The variable domain in full, completed from reference TRBV15 and TRBJ2-1, reads DAMVIQNPRYQVTQFGKPVTLSCSQTLNHNVMYWYQQKSSQAPKLLFHYYDKDFNNEADTPDNFQSRRPNTSFCFLDIRSPGLGDTAMYLCATSREGTYNEQFFGPGTRLTVL.